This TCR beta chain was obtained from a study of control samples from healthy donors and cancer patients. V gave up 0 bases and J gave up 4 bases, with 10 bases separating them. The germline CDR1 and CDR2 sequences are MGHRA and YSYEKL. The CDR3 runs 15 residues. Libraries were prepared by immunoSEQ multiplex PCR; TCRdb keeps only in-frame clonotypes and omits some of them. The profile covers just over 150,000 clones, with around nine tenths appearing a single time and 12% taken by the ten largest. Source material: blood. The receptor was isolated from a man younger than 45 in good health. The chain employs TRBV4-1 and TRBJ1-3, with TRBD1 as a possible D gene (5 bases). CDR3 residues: CASSQDGDVGNTIYF. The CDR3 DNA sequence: TGCGCCAGCAGCCAAGATGGGGACGTCGGAAACACCATATATTTT.